This passage covers 14 T cell receptor beta chains from one sample sequenced in a study of patients and donors after allogeneic stem cell transplantation (dated by TCRdb to 2020 to 2022). The library relied on RT-PCR. TCRdb names NextSeq 550 as the instrument used. The public reads were reprocessed in TCRdb via fastp at Q25 and MiXCR, keeping in-frame beta chains. When rows share a CDR3 protein, they turn into one entry using the most common DNA and genes. The sample profile shows about a million distinct CDR3 sequences; approximately 18% of them were found once. The ten top clones hold 6% of the sample. The specimen was blood, either unsorted or a sorted T cell fraction (not recorded which). The receptors here all came from a human donor who was either an allogeneic HSCT recipient or a stem cell or donor lymphocyte infusion donor (not recorded which). It is not recorded whose cells these are; they may come from a transplant donor.

A few counts support this clonotype. The rearrangement uses TRBV7-9 and TRBJ2-3; 8 bases agree with TRBD1. This CDR3 is 11 amino acids long. V lost 9 bases and J lost 6; bases outside the gene matches: 2. Germline V gene sequence: CDR1 SEHNR, CDR2 FQNEAQ (reference sequence). CDR3 bases: TGTGCCAGTCAGGGGGCCGATACGCAGTATTTT. Translation: CASQGADTQYF.

The chain links TRBV4-3 to TRBJ1-2; 7 bases are shared with TRBD1. The CDR3 has 15 amino acids. V shed 0 bases, J shed 3 bases, and the junction held 4 bases outside the gene matches. Looked up from germline, CDR1 is LGHNA and CDR2 is YSLEER. The DNA of the CDR3 is TGCGCCAGCAGCCAAGATGAGGGGGCCGACTATGGCTACACCTTC. Amino acids: CASSQDEGADYGYTF.

This clonotype was seen only a few times. This chain links TRBV6-1 with TRBJ1-1; D perhaps matches TRBD1 (5 bases). The V end lost 3 bases, the J end lost 5 bases, and 16 bases lay between the germline ends. The CDR3 totals 15 residues. Germline V gene sequence: CDR1 MNHNS, CDR2 SASEGT. The CDR3 reads CASSDLSLGETEAFF. The CDR3 DNA is TGTGCCAGCAGTGACTTATCCCTGGGGGAGACTGAAGCTTTCTTT.

This clonotype was counted only a few times. The genes are TRBV5-1 and TRBJ2-7; D is undetermined. CDR3 size: 15 residues. Germline-derived CDR1 and CDR2 are SGHRS and YFSETQ. V was clipped by 4 bases and J by 2 bases, with 16 bases between them. DNA of the CDR3: TGCGCCAGCAGCCTGACACCCGCCCCAACCTACGAGCAGTACTTC. As protein: CASSLTPAPTYEQYF.

CDR3 residues: CASSLITAPSYEQYF. CDR3 bases: TGTGCCAGCAGCTTGATCACAGCGCCATCCTACGAGCAGTACTTC. The chain carries TRBV5-5 and TRBJ2-7; D unresolved. The CDR3 loop spans 15 amino acids. Germline V CDR1 and CDR2: SGHKS, YYEKEE (reference sequence). Trimming left V 1 base short and J 1 base short, with 12 bases between.

This clonotype occurred a few times. The chain carries TRBV10-3 and TRBJ2-2, with D maybe TRBD1 (6 bases). Deletions cut 4 bases from V and 4 bases from J, with 16 bases between. Germline V gene sequence: CDR1 ENHRY, CDR2 SYGVKD. The length of the CDR3 is 16 residues. Here the CDR3 reads CAISAGTTLGTGELFF. CDR3 nucleotides: TGTGCCATCAGTGCAGGGACAACCCTGGGCACCGGGGAGCTGTTTTTT.

This clonotype has only a few counts. The rearrangement links TRBV20-1 to TRBJ1-1; D remains unclear. CDR1 and CDR2 from the germline V gene are DFQATT and SNEGSKA (reference sequence). The CDR3 totals 13 residues. V gave up 2 bases and J gave up 7 bases, with 14 bases separating them. The DNA for the CDR3 is TGCAGTGCTAGAAACCGGGTAACGGGTGAAGCTTTCTTT. As protein: CSARNRVTGEAFF.

Many counts were recorded for this clonotype. V usage is TRBV29-1 and J usage is TRBJ1-1; TRBD1 agrees at 7 bases. Trimming cost V 1 base and J 11 bases; bases outside gene matches: 7. Germline assignment: CDR1 SQVTM and CDR2 ANQGSEA. The length of the CDR3 is 12 residues. The CDR3 DNA sequence: TGCAGCGTTGAAGGGACAGGAATTGTCGCTTTCTTT. Its protein is CSVEGTGIVAFF. The full variable domain, with the rest looked up from reference TRBV29-1 and TRBJ1-1, is SAVISQKPSRDICQRGTSLTIQCQVDSQVTMMFWYRQQPGQSLTLIATANQGSEATYESGFVIDKFPISRPNLTFSTLTVSNMSPEDSSIYLCSVEGTGIVAFFGQGTRLTVV.

This clonotype was detected a few times. V gene TRBV5-1 combines with J gene TRBJ1-1; D is unclear. The CDR3 sequence is 13 residues long. In germline, CDR1 is SGHRS, CDR2 YFSETQ. The V end lost 5 bases, the J end lost 3 bases, and 11 bases lay between the germline ends. Written as DNA, the CDR3 is TGCGCCAGCAGTTCCAGGTTTGACACTGAAGCTTTCTTT. Encoded protein: CASSSRFDTEAFF.

The gene calls are TRBV20-1 and TRBJ2-7; tentative D call: TRBD2 (7 bases). This CDR3 has 14 amino acids. Trimming stripped 3 bases from V and 7 bases from J, with 19 bases between. Germline V gene sequence: CDR1 DFQATT, CDR2 SNEGSKA (reference sequence). CDR3 region: CSARGGAGKREQYF. DNA for the CDR3: TGCAGTGCTAGGGGGGGGGCAGGAAAACGGGAGCAGTACTTC.

This clonotype was seen only a few times. The rearrangement joins TRBV5-6 to TRBJ2-1; D is ambiguous. V was clipped by 5 bases and J by 6 bases, with 18 bases between them. This CDR3 is built from 15 residues. CDR1 and CDR2 (germline): SGHDT, YYEEEE. The CDR3 bases are TGTGCCAGCAGTCGGGTGGCGCTAGTGAGCAATGAGCAGTTCTTC. It translates to CASSRVALVSNEQFF.

The chain carries TRBV5-1 and TRBJ2-2, with D possibly being TRBD2 (5 bases). In germline, CDR1 is SGHRS, CDR2 YFSETQ. The CDR3 is made up of 14 amino acids. V was trimmed by 1 base and J by 5 bases, leaving 9 bases between them. The CDR3: CASSLSGLTGELFF. DNA of the CDR3: TGCGCCAGCAGCTTGTCGGGATTGACCGGGGAGCTGTTTTTT.

The chain combines TRBV4-3 with TRBJ2-2; 8 bases are a match to TRBD1. Germline V gives CDR1 LGHNA, CDR2 YSLEER. V lost 3 bases and J lost 0; bases outside the gene matches: 6. This CDR3 region has 17 residues. CDR3 amino acids: CASSHDNRGSNTGELFF. CDR3 in DNA: TGCGCCAGCAGCCATGATAACAGGGGGTCGAACACCGGGGAGCTGTTTTTT.

This clonotype came up a few times. This chain uses TRBV7-2 with TRBJ2-2; 11 nucleotides agree with TRBD1. This CDR3 spans 17 amino acids. Trimming at V came to 5 bases and at J to 3 bases, leaving 8 bases not matched to a gene. CDR1 is SGHTA, CDR2 FQGNSA, per germline. The CDR3: CASSPGTGGIYTGELFF. Written as DNA, the CDR3 is TGTGCCAGCAGCCCCGGGACAGGGGGTATTTACACCGGGGAGCTGTTTTTT. Supplemented by reference TRBV7-2 and TRBJ2-2, the full variable domain reads GAGVSQSPSNKVTEKGKDVELRCDPISGHTALYWYRQSLGQGLEFLIYFQGNSAPDKSGLPSDRFSAERTGGSVSTLTIQRTQQEDSAVYLCASSPGTGGIYTGELFFGEGSRLTVL.